The rows below give T cell receptor beta chains drawn from one sample of a study of cytotoxic CD8 clonotypes in ibrutinib-treated CLL. Profiled with immunoSEQ multiplex PCR; TCRdb holds only in-frame clones, not every one. The sample holds 120,000 to 150,000 clones, 70% to 80% seen once. Material: PBMCs, obtained after 12 months of ibrutinib treatment. The receptor source for this set is a human donor with chronic lymphocytic leukemia. CDR3s include the opening cysteine and the closing phenylalanine or tryptophan. The order of the fields is clone size, J gene, D gene, V gene, CDR3 DNA, CDR3 protein. A D gene is named only where the DNA matches it firmly. Not every row has a clone size; where given, it reads once, few, many or a size class.

once	TRBJ1-1	.	TRBV9	TGTGCCAGCAGCGTAACGGGTCCCCTACCCCCCCGACCTGAAGCTTTCTTT	CASSVTGPLPPRPEAFF
.	TRBJ1-6	.	TRBV4-2	TGTGCCAGCAGCCGAGATACAGGGTTTTCACCCCTCCACTTT	CASSRDTGFSPLHF
once	TRBJ2-5	TRBD1	TRBV5-1	TGCGCCAGCAGCCGCGACAGGGAAAAGACCCAGTACTTC	CASSRDREKTQYF
.	TRBJ2-2	TRBD1	TRBV4-1	TGCGCCAGCAGCCAAGATAATCCAGGACAGGGGGCCGGGGAGCTGTTTTTT	CASSQDNPGQGAGELFF
.	TRBJ1-1	.	TRBV6-5	TGTGCCTGCTCAAGATGGTTGGATGGCACTGAAGCTTTCTTT	CACSRWLDGTEAFF
.	TRBJ1-2	.	TRBV5-6	TGTGCCAGCAGCCGAAGACAAATATTTACCTATGGCTACACCTTC	CASSRRQIFTYGYTF
once	TRBJ2-4	TRBD1	TRBV11-1	TGTGCCAGCAGCTTCGGCCAGGGGGATGGAAACATTCAGTACTTC	CASSFGQGDGNIQYF
.	TRBJ1-1	TRBD1	TRBV5-1	TGCGCCAGCAGCTACACAGGGGGAAGTGGTACTGAAGCTTTCTTT	CASSYTGGSGTEAFF
.	TRBJ2-3	.	TRBV15	TGTGCCACCAGCAGGGGGGGCGGGGGCGCGTGGGCAGATACGCAGTATTTT	CATSRGGGGAWADTQYF
once	TRBJ2-3	.	TRBV5-1	TGCGCCAGCAGTATCGAGAATACGCAGTATTTT	CASSIENTQYF
.	TRBJ1-2	.	TRBV10-3	TGTGCCATCAGCCCCAGACTTTATGGCTACACCTTC	CAISPRLYGYTF
.	TRBJ2-2	TRBD1	TRBV12-5	TGTGCTAGTGGTTTGCCACGGGACAGTGGGAACACCGGGGAGCTGTTTTTT	CASGLPRDSGNTGELFF
.	TRBJ2-7	.	TRBV18	TGTGCCAGCTCCCGGGACATAGGGCCCTACGAGCAGTACTTC	CASSRDIGPYEQYF
.	TRBJ2-1	.	TRBV6-4	TGTGCCAGCAGTAAGGAAACAGGGACCAATGAGCAGTTCTTC	CASSKETGTNEQFF
few	TRBJ1-2	.	TRBV10-1	TGCGCCAGCAGTGAGTTACAGGATAACTATGGCTACACCTTC	CASSELQDNYGYTF
.	TRBJ1-3	TRBD1	TRBV4-1	TGCGCCAGCAGCCTCGATGACAGGGGTCATGGAAACACCATATATTTT	CASSLDDRGHGNTIYF
.	TRBJ2-7	.	TRBV27	TGTGCCAGCTCTCCCGAGGGGGTGGGCGAGCAGTACTTC	CASSPEGVGEQYF
.	TRBJ2-5	TRBD1	TRBV5-1	TGCGCCAGCAGCTTGGGGACAGGGGTGGCGGAGACCCAGTACTTC	CASSLGTGVAETQYF
.	TRBJ2-7	TRBD1	TRBV5-4	TGTGCCAGCAGCTGGGACAGGACCAACGAGCAGTACTTC	CASSWDRTNEQYF
.	TRBJ2-1	.	TRBV7-9	TGTGCCAGCAGCCCCGGTCGCAGCTCCTACAATGAGCAGTTCTTC	CASSPGRSSYNEQFF
.	TRBJ2-7	TRBD2	TRBV28	TGTGCCAGCAGTTTTATGCGGGAGGGCCTGCACGAGCAGTACTTC	CASSFMREGLHEQYF
.	TRBJ2-7	TRBD1	TRBV18	TGTGCCAGCTCACCAGCCGGGACAGGGGAAGGCCTTAACTCCTACGAGCAGTACTTC	CASSPAGTGEGLNSYEQYF
.	TRBJ1-6	TRBD1	TRBV6-4	TGTGCCAGCAGTCCCCTGGGACAGGGAACAGGTTCACCCCTCCACTTT	CASSPLGQGTGSPLHF
.	TRBJ2-7	.	TRBV7-3	TGTGCCAGCAGCTTAAGATTGCCAGCCACCGAACGGGAGCAGTACTTC	CASSLRLPATEREQYF
.	TRBJ2-3	.	TRBV29-1	TGCAGCGTTGGGGTATCGTCCACAGATACGCAGTATTTT	CSVGVSSTDTQYF
.	TRBJ1-5	.	TRBV15	TGTGCCACCAGCAGAGCACAGCGATGGGGCAATCAGCCCCAGCATTTT	CATSRAQRWGNQPQHF
.	TRBJ2-7	.	TRBV7-8	TGTGCCAGCAGCTTAGACTTCACGAGCTCCTACGAGCAGTACTTC	CASSLDFTSSYEQYF
.	TRBJ1-2	TRBD1	TRBV18	TGTGCCAGCTCTCCGTCAGGGGGCGCGGGCTACACCTTC	CASSPSGGAGYTF
few	TRBJ1-3	.	TRBV4-2	TGTGCCAGCAGCCAAGATTACTTTGGAAACCGAAACACCATATATTTT	CASSQDYFGNRNTIYF
.	TRBJ1-2	.	TRBV5-6	TGTGCCAGCAGCTTGGGGTCGTCTGTGAAGGGGTATGGCTACACCTTC	CASSLGSSVKGYGYTF
once	TRBJ2-5	.	TRBV4-3	TGCGCCAGCAGCCAAGTCTGGCAGGCATTGGAGACCCAGTACTTC	CASSQVWQALETQYF
.	TRBJ1-4	.	TRBV2	TGTGCCAGCAGTGAACCGCAAGCGTCCAGGGGAATTGCAAAACTGTTTTTT	CASSEPQASRGIAKLFF
.	TRBJ2-5	.	TRBV19	TGTGCCAGTAGTATCCAGATCCAAGAGACCCAGTACTTC	CASSIQIQETQYF
.	TRBJ2-7	.	TRBV27	TGTGCCAGCAGTGCAGGGGACTTCTACGAGCAGTACTTC	CASSAGDFYEQYF
.	TRBJ1-1	.	TRBV19	TGTGCCAGTAGTGTGCGGGGGACGGGAACTGAAGCTTTCTTT	CASSVRGTGTEAFF
.	TRBJ2-3	TRBD1	TRBV9	TGTGCCAGCAGCGCAGGGACAGCCACAGATACGCAGTATTTT	CASSAGTATDTQYF
.	TRBJ1-2	.	TRBV2	TGTGCCAGCGTCGAAGGGGGGGGTCGGAACTATGGCTACACCTTC	CASVEGGGRNYGYTF
.	TRBJ2-2	.	TRBV25-1	TGTGCCAGCCAGCAGGGGAACACCGGGGAGCTGTTTTTT	CASQQGNTGELFF
.	TRBJ2-3	TRBD1	TRBV29-1	TGCAGCGTAGAATCAGGGGGCGCGGGAGATACGCAGTATTTT	CSVESGGAGDTQYF
few	TRBJ2-7	.	TRBV6-5	TGTGCCAGCAGTTACAGGTCTCCAACCTACGAGCAGTACTTC	CASSYRSPTYEQYF
.	TRBJ2-3	TRBD2	TRBV7-6	TGTGCCAGCAGATTTAAGGGAGGGGCAGACATCACAGATACGCAGTATTTT	CASRFKGGADITDTQYF
once	TRBJ2-7	TRBD1	TRBV4-3	TGCGCCAGCAGCCAAGATGTGGACAGGGGCTCCTACGAGCAGTACTTC	CASSQDVDRGSYEQYF
.	TRBJ2-3	.	TRBV7-9	TGTGCCAGCAGCTCCCCCGGCACAGATACGCAGTATTTT	CASSSPGTDTQYF
.	TRBJ1-2	.	TRBV27	TGTGCCAGCAGTTTAAAGTGGTCTGGGACGCGGGGCTACACCTTC	CASSLKWSGTRGYTF
few	TRBJ2-1	.	TRBV5-6	TGTGCCAGCAGCTTTAGGGACGGTGAGCAGTTCTTC	CASSFRDGEQFF
.	TRBJ2-5	.	TRBV28	TGTGCCAGCAGGCAGGGGGGTTTGGAGACCCAGTACTTC	CASRQGGLETQYF
.	TRBJ2-7	.	TRBV11-3	TGTGCCAGCAACCGGGGGATGGGCGAGCAGTACTTC	CASNRGMGEQYF
.	TRBJ2-7	TRBD2	TRBV27	TGTGCCAGCAGTTTCAGGCGGGAGGGCCCCTCCTACGAGCAGTACTTC	CASSFRREGPSYEQYF
.	TRBJ2-7	.	TRBV9	TGTGCCAGCAGCGTAGGGGGCACAGCCTACGAGCAGTACTTC	CASSVGGTAYEQYF
.	TRBJ1-3	.	TRBV10-3	TGTGCCATCAGCTCGGACCCTAGCTCTGGAAACACCATATATTTT	CAISSDPSSGNTIYF
.	TRBJ2-7	.	TRBV7-2	TGTGCCAGCAGCTTTGTACAATCCCGCTCCTACGAGCAGTACTTC	CASSFVQSRSYEQYF
.	TRBJ1-5	TRBD1	TRBV9	TGTGCCAGCAGCGCTAGACAGGGGCCCGGCAATCAGCCCCAGCATTTT	CASSARQGPGNQPQHF
.	TRBJ2-7	.	TRBV7-2	TGTGCCAGCAGCTTGGGTTTGAGGGGTACCTACGAGCAGTACTTC	CASSLGLRGTYEQYF